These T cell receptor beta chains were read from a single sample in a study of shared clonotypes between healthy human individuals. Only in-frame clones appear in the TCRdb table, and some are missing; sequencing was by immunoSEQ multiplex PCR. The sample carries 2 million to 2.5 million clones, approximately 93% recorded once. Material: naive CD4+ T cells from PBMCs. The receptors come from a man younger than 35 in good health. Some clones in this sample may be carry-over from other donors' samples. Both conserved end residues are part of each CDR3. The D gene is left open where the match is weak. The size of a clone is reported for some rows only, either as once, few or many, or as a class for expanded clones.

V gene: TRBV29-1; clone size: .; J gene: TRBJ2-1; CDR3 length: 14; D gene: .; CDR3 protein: CSVALADSYNEQFF; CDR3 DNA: TGCAGCGTGGCCCTAGCAGACTCCTACAATGAGCAGTTCTTC
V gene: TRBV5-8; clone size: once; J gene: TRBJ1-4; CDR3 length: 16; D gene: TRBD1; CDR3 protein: CASSPYGQGSIEKLFF; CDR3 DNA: TGTGCCAGCAGCCCTTACGGACAGGGAAGCATAGAAAAACTGTTTTTT
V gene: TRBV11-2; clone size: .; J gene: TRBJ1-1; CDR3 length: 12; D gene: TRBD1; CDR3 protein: CASRPGQGRAFF; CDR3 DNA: TGTGCCAGCAGACCTGGACAGGGACGAGCTTTCTTT
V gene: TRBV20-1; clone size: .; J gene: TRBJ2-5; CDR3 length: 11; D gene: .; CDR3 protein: CSARLGETQYF; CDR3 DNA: TGCAGTGCCCGGCTAGGGGAGACCCAGTACTTC
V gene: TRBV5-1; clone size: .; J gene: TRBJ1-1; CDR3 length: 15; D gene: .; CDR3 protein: CASSLEGGPNTEAFF; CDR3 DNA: TGCGCCAGCAGCTTGGAGGGGGGCCCGAACACTGAAGCTTTCTTT
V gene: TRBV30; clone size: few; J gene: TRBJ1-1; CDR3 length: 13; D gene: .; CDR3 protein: CAWSVGVNTEAFF; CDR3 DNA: TGTGCCTGGAGTGTGGGGGTGAACACTGAAGCTTTCTTT
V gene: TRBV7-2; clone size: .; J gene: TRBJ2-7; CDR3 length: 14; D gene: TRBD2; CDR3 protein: CASSLGLAGGEQYF; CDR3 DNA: TGTGCCAGCAGCTTAGGACTAGCGGGGGGCGAGCAGTACTTC
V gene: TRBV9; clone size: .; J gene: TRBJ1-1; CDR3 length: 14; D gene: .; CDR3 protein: CASSQDSMNTEAFF; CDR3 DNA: TGTGCCAGCAGCCAGGACAGTATGAACACTGAAGCTTTCTTT
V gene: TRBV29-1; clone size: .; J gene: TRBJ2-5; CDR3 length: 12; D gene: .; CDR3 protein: CSEAGGPGTQYF; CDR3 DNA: TGCAGCGAAGCCGGGGGCCCAGGGACCCAGTACTTC
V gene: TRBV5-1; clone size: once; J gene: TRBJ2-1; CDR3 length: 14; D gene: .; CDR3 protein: CATRQDPSYNEQFF; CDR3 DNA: TGCGCCACCCGACAAGACCCCTCCTACAATGAGCAGTTCTTC
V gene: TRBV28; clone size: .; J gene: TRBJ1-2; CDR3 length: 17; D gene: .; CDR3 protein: CASSPPGRASSNYGYTF; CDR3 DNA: TGTGCCAGCAGTCCCCCTGGTAGGGCAAGTTCTAACTATGGCTACACCTTC
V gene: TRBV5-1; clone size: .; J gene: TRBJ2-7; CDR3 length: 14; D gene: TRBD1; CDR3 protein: CASSRTGADNEQYF; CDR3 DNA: TGCGCCAGCAGCCGGACAGGGGCCGACAACGAGCAGTACTTC
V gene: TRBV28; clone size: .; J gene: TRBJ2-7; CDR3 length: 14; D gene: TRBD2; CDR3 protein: CASFQAGGHYEQYF; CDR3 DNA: TGTGCCAGCTTCCAAGCGGGAGGGCACTACGAGCAGTACTTC
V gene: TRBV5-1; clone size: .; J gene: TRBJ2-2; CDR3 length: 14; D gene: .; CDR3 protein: CASSLTSNTGELFF; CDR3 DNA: TGCGCCAGCAGCTTAACGAGTAACACCGGGGAGCTGTTTTTT
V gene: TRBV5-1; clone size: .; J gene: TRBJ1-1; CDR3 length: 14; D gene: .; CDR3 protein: CASSPGVPNTEAFF; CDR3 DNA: TGCGCCAGCAGCCCCGGGGTACCGAACACTGAAGCTTTCTTT
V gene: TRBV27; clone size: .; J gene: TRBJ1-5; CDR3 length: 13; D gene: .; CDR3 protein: CASSTRSYQPQHF; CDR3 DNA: TGTGCCAGCAGTACCCGTTCCTATCAGCCCCAGCATTTT
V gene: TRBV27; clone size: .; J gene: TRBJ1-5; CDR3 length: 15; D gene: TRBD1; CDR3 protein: CASSPGTAGNQPQHF; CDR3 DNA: TGTGCCAGCAGTCCGGGGACAGCCGGGAATCAGCCCCAGCATTTT
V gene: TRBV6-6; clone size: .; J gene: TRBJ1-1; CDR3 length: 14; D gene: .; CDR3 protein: CASSYQPTGTEAFF; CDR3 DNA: TGTGCCAGCAGTTACCAACCTACCGGCACTGAAGCTTTCTTT
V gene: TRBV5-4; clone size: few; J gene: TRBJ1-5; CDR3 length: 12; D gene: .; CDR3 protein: CASSLDNQPQHF; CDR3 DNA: TGTGCCAGCAGCTTAGATAATCAGCCCCAGCATTTT
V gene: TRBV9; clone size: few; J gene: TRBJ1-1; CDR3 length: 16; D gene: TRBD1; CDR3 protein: CASSALRQGAHTEAFF; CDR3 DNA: TGTGCCAGCAGCGCACTTCGACAGGGGGCGCATACTGAAGCTTTCTTT
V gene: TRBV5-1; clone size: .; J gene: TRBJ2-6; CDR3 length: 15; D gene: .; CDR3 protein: CASSLAGVGANVLTF; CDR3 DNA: TGCGCCAGCAGCTTGGCAGGGGTCGGGGCCAACGTCCTGACTTTC
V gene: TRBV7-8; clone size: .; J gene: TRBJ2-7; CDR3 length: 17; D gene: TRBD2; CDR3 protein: CASSPRSLAGRTYEQYF; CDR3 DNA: TGTGCCAGCAGCCCAAGGTCACTAGCGGGAAGAACCTACGAGCAGTACTTC
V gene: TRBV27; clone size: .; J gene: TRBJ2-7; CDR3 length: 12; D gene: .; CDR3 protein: CASSHDYYEQYF; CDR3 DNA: TGTGCCAGCAGTCACGACTACTACGAGCAGTACTTC
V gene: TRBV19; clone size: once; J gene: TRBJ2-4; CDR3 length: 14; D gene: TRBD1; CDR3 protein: CASSVRGLENIQYF; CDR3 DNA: TGTGCCAGTAGCGTTAGGGGGCTAGAAAACATTCAGTACTTC
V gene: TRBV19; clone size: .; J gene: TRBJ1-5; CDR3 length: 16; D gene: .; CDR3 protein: CASSIDSASSSQPQHF; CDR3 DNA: TGTGCCAGTAGTATAGATAGTGCTTCCAGCAGTCAGCCCCAGCATTTT
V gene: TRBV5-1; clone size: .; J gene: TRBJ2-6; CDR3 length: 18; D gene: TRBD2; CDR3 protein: CASSLWASGNSGANVLTF; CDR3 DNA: TGCGCCAGCAGCTTGTGGGCTAGCGGAAACTCTGGGGCCAACGTCCTGACTTTC
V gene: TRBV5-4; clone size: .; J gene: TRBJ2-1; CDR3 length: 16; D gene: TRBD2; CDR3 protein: CASSTISGTRSYEQFF; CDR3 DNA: TGTGCCAGCAGCACTATTTCCGGGACTAGAAGCTATGAGCAGTTCTTC
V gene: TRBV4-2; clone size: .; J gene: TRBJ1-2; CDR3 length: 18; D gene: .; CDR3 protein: CASSQDLPGAVSNYGYTF; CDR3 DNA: TGTGCCAGCAGCCAAGATCTGCCGGGGGCGGTTTCTAACTATGGCTACACCTTC